These T cell receptor beta chains were read from a single sample in a study of blood T cell repertoires in COVID-19. This table comes from immunoSEQ multiplex PCR, and its TCRdb copy is limited to in-frame clones, with some not included. The sample has about 150,000 clones, around three quarters seen once. Sequencing used peripheral blood. Every receptor here comes from a man aged 55 to 70 with acute or convalescent COVID-19. The CDR3 runs from the conserved cysteine through the conserved F or W. A D gene is named only where the DNA matches it firmly. For some rows the clone size is stated as once, few or many, or as a class when expanded; others skip it.

TRBV5-1	.	TRBJ2-7	TRBD1	TGCGCCAGCAGCTACCGGGACAGGAACTCCTACGAGCAGTACTTC	CASSYRDRNSYEQYF
TRBV5-1	.	TRBJ1-1	TRBD1	TGCGCCAGCAGCTTGGGACAGGGGGGTGAAGCTTTCTTT	CASSLGQGGEAFF
TRBV19	once	TRBJ1-2	TRBD1	TGTGCCAGTAGCCCACAGGGGAACTATGGCTACACCTTC	CASSPQGNYGYTF
TRBV7-2	.	TRBJ2-5	.	TGTGCCAGCAGCCCCCTCGGATTAGCAGAAGAGACCCAGTACTTC	CASSPLGLAEETQYF
TRBV6-1	.	TRBJ2-7	TRBD2	TGTGCCAGCAGTGAAACACTAGCGGCCTCCTACGAGCAGTACTTC	CASSETLAASYEQYF
TRBV19	.	TRBJ2-1	TRBD2	TGTGCCGGTCACAGGGGACTAGCGGGACCTCTAATAGAGCAGTTCTTC	CAGHRGLAGPLIEQFF
TRBV11-2	.	TRBJ2-1	.	TGTGCCAGCAGCCGTGGGGCGGGAAACAATGAGCAGTTCTTC	CASSRGAGNNEQFF
TRBV6-1	.	TRBJ2-1	.	TGTGCCAGCAGTGAATACGGCGGGTCGAGCTCCTACAATGAGCAGTTCTTC	CASSEYGGSSSYNEQFF
TRBV14	few	TRBJ1-5	.	TGTGCCAGCAGCCCTCACCCTCACAGGGCCAATAGCAATCAGCCCCAGCATTTT	CASSPHPHRANSNQPQHF
TRBV12-3/TRBV12-4	once	TRBJ2-5	TRBD2	TGTGCCAGCAGGTCTAGCGGGAGTGAGACCCAGTACTTC	CASRSSGSETQYF
TRBV11-2	.	TRBJ2-4	TRBD1	TGTGCCAGCAGCTTAGTCGACAGGGGGCATGACAAAAACATTCAGTACTTC	CASSLVDRGHDKNIQYF
TRBV4-2	once	TRBJ2-7	.	TGTGCCAGCAGCCAAGATGCGGGGAAAGTCGCTGGCGAGCAGTACTTC	CASSQDAGKVAGEQYF
TRBV6-4	.	TRBJ1-2	TRBD1	TGTGCCAGCAGTGCCCGGACAGGGGGCTTCTATGGCTACACCTTC	CASSARTGGFYGYTF
TRBV18	.	TRBJ2-5	.	TGTGCCAGCTCACCACCGGTCAGCCAAGAGACCCAGTACTTC	CASSPPVSQETQYF
TRBV12-3/TRBV12-4	.	TRBJ1-2	.	TGTGCCAGCAGGAGGGGGGGAAACTATGGCTACACCTTC	CASRRGGNYGYTF
TRBV29-1	.	TRBJ2-3	TRBD2	TGCAGCGTTGCTTGGGTACTAGCGGCAAAGGGGGATACGCAGTATTTT	CSVAWVLAAKGDTQYF
TRBV19	once	TRBJ2-2	.	TGTGCCTCCCAGTTGCAGGGAAACACCGGGGAGCTGTTTTTT	CASQLQGNTGELFF